This TCR beta chain was sequenced during a study of shared clonotypes between healthy human individuals. For the study at large: Three plates each covered CD4 naive and memory; CD8 naive two, CD8 memory one.

The table came from immunoSEQ multiplex PCR; TCRdb's copy has only in-frame clones and leaves some out. Among approximately 2.4 million clones listed, about 94% were seen once. CD4+ cells underwent separation, giving CD45RA+ naive and CD45RA-negative memory subsets. V shed 5 bases, J shed 5 bases, and the junction held 9 bases outside the gene matches. This CDR3 is built from 14 residues. Germline-derived CDR1 and CDR2 are SGHRS and YFSETQ. Sequencing input: naive CD4+ T cells sorted from blood. The subset is: CD45RA+ positively selected. This clonotype was sampled from a man aged 18 to 30 in good health. The gene calls are TRBV5-1 and TRBJ1-1, with TRBD1 identical over 7 bases. CDR3 region: CASRQITGETEAFF. The CDR3 DNA reads TGCGCCAGCAGACAAATAACAGGGGAAACTGAAGCTTTCTTT.